The rows below give T cell receptor beta chains drawn from one sample of a study of T cell changes during pregnancy in multiple sclerosis. The data were produced by immunoSEQ multiplex PCR, yet TCRdb's version contains in-frame clones alone and is incomplete. The repertoire includes approximately 88,000 clones, almost 95% of them detected once, and 2% to 3% sits in the top ten. The material sequenced was peripheral blood, taken in the first trimester of pregnancy. These receptors were obtained from a female donor with multiple sclerosis, enrolled in a pregnancy study. Each CDR3 is given with its conserved first and last residue. Each record gives: D gene, J gene, V gene, CDR3 DNA, CDR3 protein. D genes are given only for firm matches.

d_gene: TRBD1; j_gene: TRBJ1-5; v_gene: TRBV5-5; CDR3nt: TGTGCCAGCAGCTCCGGACAGGGAATACGACAGCCCCAGCATTTT; CDR3aa: CASSSGQGIRQPQHF
d_gene: TRBD2; j_gene: TRBJ2-1; v_gene: TRBV7-3; CDR3nt: TGTGCCAGCAGCTTAATCAGCCCGGGACTAGCGGGGGCCCCCTTGAGGAATGAGCAGTTCTTC; CDR3aa: CASSLISPGLAGAPLRNEQFF
d_gene: NA; j_gene: TRBJ2-1; v_gene: TRBV5-4; CDR3nt: TGTGCCAGCAGCTTTGTCGGGAGCTCCTACAATGAGCAGTTCTTC; CDR3aa: CASSFVGSSYNEQFF
d_gene: NA; j_gene: TRBJ2-7; v_gene: TRBV7-9; CDR3nt: TGTGCCAGCAGCTCAGGGATGGGCGAGCAGTACTTC; CDR3aa: CASSSGMGEQYF
d_gene: TRBD2; j_gene: TRBJ2-1; v_gene: TRBV29-1; CDR3nt: TGCAGCGTTGGGCGGGAGTATGAGCAGTTCTTC; CDR3aa: CSVGREYEQFF
d_gene: NA; j_gene: TRBJ1-3; v_gene: TRBV5-1; CDR3nt: TGCGCCAGCAGCTTAGGCGGCAGCCGCTCTGGAAACACCATATATTTT; CDR3aa: CASSLGGSRSGNTIYF
d_gene: TRBD1; j_gene: TRBJ2-7; v_gene: TRBV5-1; CDR3nt: TGCGCCAGCAGCTTGAACAGGGGCACCTACGAGCAGTACTTC; CDR3aa: CASSLNRGTYEQYF
d_gene: TRBD1; j_gene: TRBJ1-5; v_gene: TRBV19; CDR3nt: TGTGCCAGTAGTATCCCACAGGGGGGCAATCAGCCCCAGCATTTT; CDR3aa: CASSIPQGGNQPQHF
d_gene: TRBD2; j_gene: TRBJ2-1; v_gene: TRBV5-1; CDR3nt: TGCGCCAGCAGCGACCGACTAGCGGGATACGGGGACAATGAGCAGTTCTTC; CDR3aa: CASSDRLAGYGDNEQFF
d_gene: NA; j_gene: TRBJ2-3; v_gene: TRBV9; CDR3nt: TGTGCCAGCAGCCCCCTTTTCCCGGGAGATACGCAGTATTTT; CDR3aa: CASSPLFPGDTQYF
d_gene: TRBD1; j_gene: TRBJ1-1; v_gene: TRBV2; CDR3nt: TGTGCCAGCACCGGACAGGGGGCTGGGGTAAACACTGAAGCTTTCTTT; CDR3aa: CASTGQGAGVNTEAFF
d_gene: TRBD2; j_gene: TRBJ2-1; v_gene: TRBV7-9; CDR3nt: TGTGCCAGCAGCTTCCTAGCGGCACACCGAAGACACAATGAGCAGTTCTTC; CDR3aa: CASSFLAAHRRHNEQFF
d_gene: NA; j_gene: TRBJ2-2; v_gene: TRBV5-1; CDR3nt: TGCGCCAGCAGGGCGAGACAGTCCGGGGAGCTGTTTTTT; CDR3aa: CASRARQSGELFF
d_gene: TRBD1; j_gene: TRBJ2-1; v_gene: TRBV6-5; CDR3nt: TGTGCCAGCAGTTACGGGGGACAGGGGGTCTACAATGAGCAGTTCTTC; CDR3aa: CASSYGGQGVYNEQFF